This record covers a single TCR beta chain. These data belong to a study of blood T cell repertoires in COVID-19. Original processing notes: Reference gene primers were amplified, and this amplification served to estimate nucleated cell counts. Produced via immunoSEQ multiplex PCR; TCRdb's table is partial and in-frame only. V, J and clone size reflect that table, while D and trimming were determined from the DNA. The table records about 55,000 clones, around nine tenths of them present only once. The CDR3 covers 13 residues. CDR1 and CDR2 (germline): MGHRA, YSYEKL. The V and J ends lost 4 bases and 10 bases, in that order; junction bases with no gene match: 4.

V and J are TRBV4-1 and TRBJ1-6; TRBD1 agrees at 7 bases. Sequencing was done on a sample of peripheral blood. The receptor was isolated from a human donor with active COVID-19. The donor label of this sample is uncertain. CDR3 in amino acids: CASSPGGGSPLHF. DNA of the CDR3: TGCGCCAGCAGCCCAGGGGGAGGATCACCCCTCCACTTT.